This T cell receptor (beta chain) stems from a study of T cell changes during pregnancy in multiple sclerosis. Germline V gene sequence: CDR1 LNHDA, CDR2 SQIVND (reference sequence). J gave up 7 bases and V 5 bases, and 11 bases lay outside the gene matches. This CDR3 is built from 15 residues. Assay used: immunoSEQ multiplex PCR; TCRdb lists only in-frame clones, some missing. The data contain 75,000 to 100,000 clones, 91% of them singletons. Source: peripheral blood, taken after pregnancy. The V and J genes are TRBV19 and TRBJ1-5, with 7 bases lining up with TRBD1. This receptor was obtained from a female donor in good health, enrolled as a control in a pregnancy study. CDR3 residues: CASSSMDRMGQPQHF. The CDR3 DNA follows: TGTGCCAGTAGTTCAATGGACAGGATGGGGCAGCCCCAGCATTTT.